This TCR beta chain was sequenced for a study of siplizumab effects on memory and regulatory T cells. Study-wide results and caveats: Researchers could not give a naive or memory phenotype to roughly 75-95% of proliferating CD4+ or CD8+ clones. A significant reduction in alloreactive sequences traceable to unstimulated CD4+ memory cells was produced by siplizumab. Naive T cells appeared more diverse than memory cells and seemed to be major alloresponse contributors. A minor fraction of alloreactive clones, and no more, mapped to unstimulated subsets.

Details on this clone: Its antigen remains unknown.

CDR3 length equals 14 residues. Trimming cost V 1 base and J 13 bases, with 17 bases left between them. From germline, CDR1 is SEHNR and CDR2 FQNEAQ (reference sequence). Sequencing was performed with immunoSEQ multiplex PCR; in TCRdb, only in-frame clones are kept and a portion is missing. The sample has some 100,000 clones; about 96% are singletons. Sequenced material: naive CD4+ T cells sorted from blood. The chain employs TRBV7-9 and TRBJ2-1, with D possibly being TRBD1 (5 bases). The TCR was taken from a human donor in good health. CDR3 in amino acids: CASSLDLREWGQFF. Here the CDR3 DNA reads TGTGCCAGCAGCTTAGACCTCAGGGAATGGGGACAGTTCTTC.